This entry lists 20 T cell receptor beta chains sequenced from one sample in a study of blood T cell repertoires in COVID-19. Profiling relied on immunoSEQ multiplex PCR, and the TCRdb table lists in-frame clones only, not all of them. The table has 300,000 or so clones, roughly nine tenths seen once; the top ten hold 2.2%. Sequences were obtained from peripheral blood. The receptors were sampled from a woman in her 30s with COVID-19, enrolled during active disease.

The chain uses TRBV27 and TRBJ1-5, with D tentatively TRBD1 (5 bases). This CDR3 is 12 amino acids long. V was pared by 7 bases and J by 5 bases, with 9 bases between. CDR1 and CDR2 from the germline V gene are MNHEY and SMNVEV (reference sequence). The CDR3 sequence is CASIPGDQPQHF. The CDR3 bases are TGTGCCAGCATCCCGGGGGATCAGCCCCAGCATTTT.

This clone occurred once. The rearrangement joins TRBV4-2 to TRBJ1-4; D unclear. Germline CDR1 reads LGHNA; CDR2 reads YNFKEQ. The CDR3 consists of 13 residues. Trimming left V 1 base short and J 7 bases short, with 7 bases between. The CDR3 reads CASSQGQVEKLFF. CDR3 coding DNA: TGTGCCAGCAGCCAAGGTCAGGTTGAAAAACTGTTTTTT.

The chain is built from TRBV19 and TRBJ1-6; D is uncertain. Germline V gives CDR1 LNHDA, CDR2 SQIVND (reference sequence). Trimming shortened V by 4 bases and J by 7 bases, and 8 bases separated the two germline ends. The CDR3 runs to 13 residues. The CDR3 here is CASSTGGNSPLHF. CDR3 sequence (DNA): TGTGCCAGTAGTACTGGAGGAAATTCACCCCTCCACTTT.

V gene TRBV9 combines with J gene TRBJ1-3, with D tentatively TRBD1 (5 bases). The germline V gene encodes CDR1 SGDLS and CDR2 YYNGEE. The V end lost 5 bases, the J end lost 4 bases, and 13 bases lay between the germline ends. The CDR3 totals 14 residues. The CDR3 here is CASSFGGDGNTIYF. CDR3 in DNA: TGTGCCAGCAGTTTCGGGGGGGACGGAAACACCATATATTTT. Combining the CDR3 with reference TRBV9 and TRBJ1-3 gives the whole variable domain DSGVTQTPKHLITATGQRVTLRCSPRSGDLSVYWYQQSLDQGLQFLIQYYNGEERAKGNILERFSAQQFPDLHSELNLSSLELGDSALYFCASSFGGDGNTIYFGEGSWLTVV.

The CDR3 loop is CASSLKDRGQYF. The CDR3 DNA follows: TGTGCCAGCAGCTTAAAGGACAGGGGCCAGTATTTT. The chain carries TRBV7-9 and TRBJ2-3; TRBD1 aligns across 9 bases. Germline trimming cut 2 bases from V and 12 bases from J; bases unmatched to any gene: 3. CDR3 length: 12 amino acids. The germline CDR1 and CDR2 sequences are SEHNR and FQNEAQ (reference sequence).

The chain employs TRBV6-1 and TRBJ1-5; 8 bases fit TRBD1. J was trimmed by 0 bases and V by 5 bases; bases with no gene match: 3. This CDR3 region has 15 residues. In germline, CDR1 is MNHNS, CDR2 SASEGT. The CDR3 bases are TGTGCCAGCAGTAGACAGGGGAGTAGCAATCAGCCCCAGCATTTT. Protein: CASSRQGSSNQPQHF.

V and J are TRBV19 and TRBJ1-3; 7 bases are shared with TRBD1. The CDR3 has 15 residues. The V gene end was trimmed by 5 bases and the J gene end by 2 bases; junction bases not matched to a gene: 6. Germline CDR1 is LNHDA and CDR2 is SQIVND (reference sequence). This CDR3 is CASSLDREAGNTIYF. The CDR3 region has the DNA TGTGCCAGTAGTCTCGACAGGGAGGCTGGAAACACCATATATTTT.

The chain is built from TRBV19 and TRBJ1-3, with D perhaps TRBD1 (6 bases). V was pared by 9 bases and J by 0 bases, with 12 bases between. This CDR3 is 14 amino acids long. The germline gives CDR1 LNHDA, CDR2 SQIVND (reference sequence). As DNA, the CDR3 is TGTGCCAGCAACAGGGCGACCTCTGGAAACACCATATATTTT. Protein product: CASNRATSGNTIYF.

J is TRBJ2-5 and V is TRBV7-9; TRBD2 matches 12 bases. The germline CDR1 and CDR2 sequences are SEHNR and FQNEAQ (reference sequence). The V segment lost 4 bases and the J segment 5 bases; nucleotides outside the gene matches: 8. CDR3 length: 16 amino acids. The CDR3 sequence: CASSSMLAGGGETQYF. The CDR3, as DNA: TGTGCCAGCAGCTCCATGCTAGCGGGAGGGGGGGAGACCCAGTACTTC.

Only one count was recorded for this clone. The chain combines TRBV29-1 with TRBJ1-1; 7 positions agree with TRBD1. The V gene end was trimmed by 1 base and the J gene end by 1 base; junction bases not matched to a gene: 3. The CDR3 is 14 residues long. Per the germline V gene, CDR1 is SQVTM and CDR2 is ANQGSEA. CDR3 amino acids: CSVEVPGGNTEAFF. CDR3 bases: TGCAGCGTTGAAGTGCCAGGGGGGAACACTGAAGCTTTCTTT.

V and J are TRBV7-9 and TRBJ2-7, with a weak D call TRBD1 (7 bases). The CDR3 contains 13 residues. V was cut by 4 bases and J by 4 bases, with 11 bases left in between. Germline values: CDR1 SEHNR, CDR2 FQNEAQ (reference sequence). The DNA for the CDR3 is TGTGCCAGCAGCTCCAGGGGGAGGTACGAGCAGTACTTC. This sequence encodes CASSSRGRYEQYF.

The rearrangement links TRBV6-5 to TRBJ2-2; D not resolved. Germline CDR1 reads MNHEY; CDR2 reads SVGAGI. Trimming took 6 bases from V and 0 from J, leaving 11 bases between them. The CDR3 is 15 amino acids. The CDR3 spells CASRKRSANTGELFF. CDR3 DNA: TGTGCCAGCAGAAAAAGATCGGCGAACACCGGGGAGCTGTTTTTT.

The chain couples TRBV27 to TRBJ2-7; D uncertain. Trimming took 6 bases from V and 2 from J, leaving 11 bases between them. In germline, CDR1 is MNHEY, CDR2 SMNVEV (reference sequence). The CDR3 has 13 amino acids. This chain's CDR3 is CASRVYGAYEQYF. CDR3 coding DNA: TGTGCCAGCAGGGTCTACGGTGCCTACGAGCAGTACTTC.

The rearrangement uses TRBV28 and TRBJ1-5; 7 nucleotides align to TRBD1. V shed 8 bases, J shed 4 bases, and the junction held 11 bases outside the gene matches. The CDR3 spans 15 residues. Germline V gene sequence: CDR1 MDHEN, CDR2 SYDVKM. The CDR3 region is CASQGDPLGNQPQHF. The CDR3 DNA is TGTGCCAGCCAGGGGGATCCCCTGGGGAATCAGCCCCAGCATTTT.

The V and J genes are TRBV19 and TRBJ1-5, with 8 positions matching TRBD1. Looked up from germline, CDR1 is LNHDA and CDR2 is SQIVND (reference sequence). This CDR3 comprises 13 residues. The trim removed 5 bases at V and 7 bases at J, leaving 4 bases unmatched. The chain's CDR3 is CASSATGGQPQHF. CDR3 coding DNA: TGTGCCAGTAGTGCCACAGGGGGGCAGCCCCAGCATTTT.

The CDR3 DNA reads as TGTGCCAGTCTGGACAGGGGGCTTGTCTACACCTTC. Its translation: CASLDRGLVYTF. V gene TRBV5-8 combines with J gene TRBJ1-2; TRBD1 aligns across 11 bases. CDR1 is SGHTS, CDR2 YDEGEE, per germline. V lost 8 bases and J lost 10; bases outside the gene matches: 7. The CDR3 is 12 amino acids.

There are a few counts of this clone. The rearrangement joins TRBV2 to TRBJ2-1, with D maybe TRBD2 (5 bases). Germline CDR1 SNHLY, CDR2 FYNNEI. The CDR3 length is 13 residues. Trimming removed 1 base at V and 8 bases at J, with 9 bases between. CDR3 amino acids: CASSEGGWDEQFF. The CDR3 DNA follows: TGTGCCAGCAGTGAAGGCGGGTGGGATGAGCAGTTCTTC.

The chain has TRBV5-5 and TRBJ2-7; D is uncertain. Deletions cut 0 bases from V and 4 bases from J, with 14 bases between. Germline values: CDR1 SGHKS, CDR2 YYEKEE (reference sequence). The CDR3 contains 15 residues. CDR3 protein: CASSLAAGPRYEQYF. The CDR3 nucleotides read TGTGCCAGCAGCTTGGCGGCAGGCCCTCGATACGAGCAGTACTTC. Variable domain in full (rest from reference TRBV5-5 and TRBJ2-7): DAGVTQSPTHLIKTRGQQVTLRCSPISGHKSVSWYQQVLGQGPQFIFQYYEKEERGRGNFPDRFSARQFPNYSSELNVNALLLGDSALYLCASSLAAGPRYEQYFGPGTRLTVT.

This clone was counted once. The CDR3 DNA reads as TGCGCCAGCAGTGACCCTAGCGACGTCGGGGAGCTGTTTTTT. This translates into CASSDPSDVGELFF. The chain uses TRBV10-2 and TRBJ2-2; D may be TRBD2 (6 bases). CDR3 length: 14 amino acids. V lost 3 bases, J lost 7 bases, and 12 bases lay in between. CDR1 WSHSY and CDR2 SAAADI come from the germline V gene.

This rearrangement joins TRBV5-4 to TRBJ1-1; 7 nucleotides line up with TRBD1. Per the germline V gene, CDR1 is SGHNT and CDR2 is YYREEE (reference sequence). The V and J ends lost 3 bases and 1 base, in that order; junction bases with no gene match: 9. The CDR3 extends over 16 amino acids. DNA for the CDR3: TGTGCCAGCAGCTCTACAGGGGCAACTCGGAACACTGAAGCTTTCTTT. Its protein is CASSSTGATRNTEAFF.